The 8 T cell receptor beta chains below come from one sample, sequenced in a study of T cell repertoires in cytomegalovirus infection. No cognate antigen is known for these TCRs. One entry per CDR3 protein, called by TCRdb with MiXCR from the reads. The sample consists of roughly 990,000 distinct CDR3 sequences, about a third of them appearing once. The input for sequencing was cultured CD8+ T cells from PBMCs, taken from culture after CMV antigen stimulation. The receptor source for this set is a human donor in good health (CMV status not recorded). Some clones in this sample may be carry-over from other donors' samples.

This clonotype was seen a handful of times. The rearrangement uses TRBV10-2 and TRBJ1-1; no clear D gene. Germline values: CDR1 WSHSY, CDR2 SAAADI. The V gene lost 8 bases and the J gene lost 4 bases, with 14 bases spanning the gap. This CDR3 contains 13 residues. As DNA, the CDR3 is TGCGCCAGCGCCGCTGGGGTTCCCACTGAAGCTTTCTTT. Protein sequence: CASAAGVPTEAFF.

This clonotype occurred a few times. The gene calls are TRBV28 and TRBJ2-7; TRBD1 matches 7 bases. The CDR3 length is 14 residues. The trim removed 6 bases at V and 2 bases at J, leaving 7 bases unmatched. The germline V gene has CDR1 MDHEN and CDR2 SYDVKM. CDR3: CASSPSGQPYEQYV. CDR3 nucleotides: TGTGCCAGCAGCCCTTCGGGACAGCCCTACGAGCAGTACGTC.

V gene TRBV19 combines with J gene TRBJ1-1; D might be TRBD1 (5 bases). The CDR3 consists of 14 residues. The germline gives CDR1 LNHDA, CDR2 SQIVND (reference sequence). The V end lost 7 bases, the J end lost 4 bases, and 16 bases lay between the germline ends. CDR3 bases: TGTGCCAGTACCCTCACGGTGGGGGTCACTGAAGCTTTCTTT. Protein: CASTLTVGVTEAFF.

The chain combines TRBV9 with TRBJ2-3; 7 positions agree with TRBD1. Germline V gene data show CDR1 as SGDLS and CDR2 as YYNGEE. Germline trimming cut 0 bases from V and 2 bases from J; bases unmatched to any gene: 6. This CDR3 spans 16 amino acids. This CDR3 is CASSVGDSDVTDTQYF. The CDR3 nucleotides are TGTGCCAGCAGCGTAGGGGACAGCGACGTCACAGATACGCAGTATTTT.

CDR3 amino acids: CASAPSGEGNEQFF. For the CDR3, the DNA is TGTGCCAGCGCTCCTAGCGGGGAAGGTAATGAGCAGTTCTTC. The rearrangement joins TRBV19 to TRBJ2-1, with 9 bases matching TRBD2. Trimming at V came to 9 bases and at J to 7 bases, leaving 10 bases not matched to a gene. Germline-derived CDR1 and CDR2 are LNHDA and SQIVND (reference sequence). There are 14 residues in the CDR3.

This chain uses TRBV6-6 with TRBJ2-2; the match to TRBD2 covers 10 bases. The V segment lost 0 bases and the J segment 5 bases; nucleotides outside the gene matches: 6. The CDR3 is 17 amino acids. CDR1 and CDR2 (germline): MNHNY, SVGAGI (reference sequence). The chain's CDR3 is CASSYSKLAGVTGELFF. The CDR3 DNA follows: TGTGCCAGCAGTTACTCGAAGCTAGCGGGGGTGACCGGGGAGCTGTTTTTT.

This sequence joins TRBV19 and TRBJ2-7, with 7 bases matching TRBD2. J was trimmed by 0 bases and V by 4 bases; bases with no gene match: 3. CDR1 and CDR2 from the germline V gene are LNHDA and SQIVND (reference sequence). The CDR3 consists of 14 residues. The CDR3 loop is CASSREGYSYEQYF. CDR3 DNA sequence: TGTGCCAGTAGTAGGGAGGGATACTCCTACGAGCAGTACTTC.

There are many counts of this clonotype. The V and J genes are TRBV7-2 and TRBJ2-7; D uncertain. V lost 0 bases and J lost 7, with 7 bases in between. The CDR3 spans 12 residues. Germline CDR1 SGHTA, CDR2 FQGNSA. This CDR3 reads CASSLAGLEQYV. CDR3 bases: TGTGCCAGCAGCTTAGCAGGTCTAGAGCAGTACGTC.